This TCR beta chain emerged from a study of cytomegalovirus exposure and HLA in healthy donors. Study results and caveats: Some V segments, TRBV6-2 and TRBV6-3 among them, were indistinguishable and were therefore excluded. An Asian-associated ancestry cluster reportedly showed fewer N-insertions than the roughly 670-donor mean in a later analysis.

A multiplex PCR was run with 60 Vbeta primers and 13 Jbeta primers. TCRdb's table, derived via immunoSEQ multiplex PCR, lists solely in-frame clones and lacks some. The sample yields under 150,000 clones, 80% to 90% seen once. Concerning this clone itself: What it binds is unknown.

The CDR3 contains 18 residues. Looked up from germline, CDR1 is MNHEY and CDR2 is SMNVEV (reference sequence). Trimming stripped 3 bases from V and 1 base from J, with 22 bases between. The gene calls are TRBV27 and TRBJ2-7, with D possibly being TRBD1 (6 bases). The TCR originated in a woman aged 40 to 50 in good health and CMV-seropositive. Material for sequencing was PBMCs. In DNA, the CDR3 is TGTGCCAGCAGTTTCTATCCCCGGGCAGGGGAGAAATCCTACGAGCAGTACTTC. The encoded protein is CASSFYPRAGEKSYEQYF.